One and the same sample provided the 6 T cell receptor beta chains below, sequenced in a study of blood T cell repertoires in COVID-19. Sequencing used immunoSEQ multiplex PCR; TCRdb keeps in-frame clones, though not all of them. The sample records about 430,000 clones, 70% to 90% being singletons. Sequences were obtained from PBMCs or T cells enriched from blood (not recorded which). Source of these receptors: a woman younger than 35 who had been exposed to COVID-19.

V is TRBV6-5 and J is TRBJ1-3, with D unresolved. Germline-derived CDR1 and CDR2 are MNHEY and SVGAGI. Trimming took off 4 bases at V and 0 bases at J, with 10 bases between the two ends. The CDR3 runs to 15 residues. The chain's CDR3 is CASSSTDSSGNTIYF. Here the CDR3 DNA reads TGTGCCAGCAGTTCCACCGATAGCTCTGGAAACACCATATATTTT.

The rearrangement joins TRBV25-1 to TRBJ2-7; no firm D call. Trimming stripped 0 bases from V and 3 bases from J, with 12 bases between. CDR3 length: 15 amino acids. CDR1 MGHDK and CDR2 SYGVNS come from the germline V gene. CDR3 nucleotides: TGTGCCAGCAGTGAATATGGCGGCTCCCTCTACGAGCAGTACTTC. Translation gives CASSEYGGSLYEQYF.

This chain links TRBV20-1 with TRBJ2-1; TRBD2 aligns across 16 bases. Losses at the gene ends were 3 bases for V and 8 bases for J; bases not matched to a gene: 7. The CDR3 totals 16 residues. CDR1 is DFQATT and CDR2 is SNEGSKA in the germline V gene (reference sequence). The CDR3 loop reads CSASAGLAGGPHEQFF. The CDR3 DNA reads TGCAGTGCTAGTGCGGGACTAGCGGGAGGGCCGCATGAGCAGTTCTTC.

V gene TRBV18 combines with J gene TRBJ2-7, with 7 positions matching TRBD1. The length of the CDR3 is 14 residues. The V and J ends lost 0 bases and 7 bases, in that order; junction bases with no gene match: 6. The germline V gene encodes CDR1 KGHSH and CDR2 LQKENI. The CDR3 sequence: CASSPPGQWREQYF. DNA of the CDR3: TGTGCCAGCTCACCACCGGGACAGTGGAGGGAGCAGTACTTC.

The CDR3 nucleotides read TGTGCCACCGGCCGTACAGCCGACGTGGGCTACACCTTC. It specifies CATGRTADVGYTF. The genes are TRBV27 and TRBJ1-2; D remains unclear. With 10 bases removed from V and 8 bases from J, the gap between germline ends came to 20 bases. This CDR3 region has 13 residues. Germline assignment: CDR1 MNHEY and CDR2 SMNVEV (reference sequence).

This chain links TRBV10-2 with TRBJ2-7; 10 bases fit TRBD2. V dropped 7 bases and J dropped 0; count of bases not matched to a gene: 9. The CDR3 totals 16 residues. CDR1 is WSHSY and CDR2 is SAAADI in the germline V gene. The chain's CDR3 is CASNALAGALSYEQYF. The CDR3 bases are TGCGCCAGCAATGCGCTAGCGGGAGCGCTCTCCTACGAGCAGTACTTC.